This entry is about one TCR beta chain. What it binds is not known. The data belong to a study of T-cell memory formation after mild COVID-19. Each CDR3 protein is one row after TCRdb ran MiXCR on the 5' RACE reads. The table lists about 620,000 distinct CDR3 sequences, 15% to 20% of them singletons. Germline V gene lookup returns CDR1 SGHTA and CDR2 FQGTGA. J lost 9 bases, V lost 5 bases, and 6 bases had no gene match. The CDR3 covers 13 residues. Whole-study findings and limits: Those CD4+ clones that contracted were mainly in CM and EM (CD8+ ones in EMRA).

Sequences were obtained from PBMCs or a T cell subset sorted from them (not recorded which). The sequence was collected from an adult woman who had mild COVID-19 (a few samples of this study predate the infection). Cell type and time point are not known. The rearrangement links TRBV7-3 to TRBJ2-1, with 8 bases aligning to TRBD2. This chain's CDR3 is CASSSSGTTEQFF. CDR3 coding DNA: TGTGCCAGCAGCAGTAGCGGGACGACTGAGCAGTTCTTC.